The rows below give T cell receptor beta chains drawn from one sample of a study of T cells after yellow fever vaccination. MiXCR, run by TCRdb on the 5' RACE reads, gives a single entry per CDR3 protein. The data hold approximately 32,000 distinct CDR3 sequences, with approximately 4% observed a single time. This specimen consisted of CD8+ T cells sorted from PBMCs, obtained 5 days after the yellow fever booster vaccination. All receptors derive from a man aged 30 to 39 who received the YFV17D yellow fever vaccine. CDR3s include the opening cysteine and the closing phenylalanine or tryptophan.

j_call	v_call	cdr3_aa
TRBJ2-7	TRBV29-1	CSALPGVGYEQYF
TRBJ2-2	TRBV5-6	CASSLDQGTGTGELFF
TRBJ2-1	TRBV9	CASSVGWEQFF
TRBJ2-3	TRBV4-2	CASSQDPFLAGETHPQYF
TRBJ1-5	TRBV19	CASSLAIRQPQHF
TRBJ1-5	TRBV20-1	CSAWEGAQPQHF
TRBJ2-3	TRBV20-1	CSAREGWASGRTDTQYF
TRBJ2-5	TRBV5-1	CASSRRPGYQETQYF
TRBJ2-1	TRBV7-6	CASSLVLAGGGNEQFF
TRBJ2-5	TRBV7-9	CASSLGRIDGETQYF
TRBJ1-4	TRBV6-5	CASSWTDGREKLFF
TRBJ2-2	TRBV7-8	CASSLAGSNTGELFF
TRBJ2-7	TRBV4-1	CASSQIGSYEQYF
TRBJ2-1	TRBV6-2/TRBV6-3	CASSYMNNEQFF
TRBJ2-4	TRBV5-5	CASSLISSKNIQYF
TRBJ2-1	TRBV7-9	CASSQPLLAGVVNEQFF
TRBJ2-7	TRBV28	CASSFGLAGLTPPYEQYF
TRBJ2-1	TRBV7-7	CARKTLREGTYNEQFF
TRBJ2-5	TRBV15	CATSRETGDYETQYF
TRBJ2-5	TRBV20-1	CSASAGTWGETQYF
TRBJ1-1	TRBV30	CAWSFEFEAFF
TRBJ1-2	TRBV29-1	CSVDKTGFGYTF
TRBJ2-1	TRBV5-6	CASSPGPADYNEQFF
TRBJ2-7	TRBV6-2/TRBV6-3	CASTPTGHYEQYF
TRBJ1-1	TRBV29-1	CSVDTGGVTEAFF
TRBJ2-1	TRBV19	CASSIAAGLRNEQFF
TRBJ2-7	TRBV7-2	CASSSSAVTYEQYF
TRBJ2-5	TRBV9	CASSPGKEETQYF
TRBJ2-1	TRBV28	CASSLFRTTDNEQFF
TRBJ2-3	TRBV11-1	CASSPDMGDTQYF
TRBJ2-7	TRBV21-1	CASSKEETRPSYEQYF
TRBJ2-2	TRBV4-1	CASRTRMNTGELFF
TRBJ2-1	TRBV5-1	CASSLEVGSYNEQFF
TRBJ2-1	TRBV20-1	CSVRANTSVYNEQFF
TRBJ2-1	TRBV5-1	CASSRRLAEGDNEQFF
TRBJ2-1	TRBV20-1	CSAREFAGGGFEQFF
TRBJ2-7	TRBV30	CACTAFDRLNSYEQYF
TRBJ2-1	TRBV29-1	CSVLTANEQFF
TRBJ2-3	TRBV7-6	CASSSPADTQYF
TRBJ2-7	TRBV7-2	CASSLEPNPTYEQYF
TRBJ2-2	TRBV4-2	CASSQDSGTGFSGELFF
TRBJ2-1	TRBV12-3/TRBV12-4	CASSTWGTRYNFEQFF
TRBJ1-5	TRBV6-2/TRBV6-3	CASSQQGAQPQHF
TRBJ2-7	TRBV15	CATSSSGTDAVYEQYF
TRBJ2-3	TRBV4-3	CASSPTTGVSGDTQYF
TRBJ2-7	TRBV7-9	CASSPTSLLSYEQYF
TRBJ2-7	TRBV4-3	CASSQVRQSSYEQYF
TRBJ2-1	TRBV6-5	CASNPTGGGGSWGNEQFF
TRBJ2-1	TRBV3-1	CACCQGSLWVDEQFF
TRBJ2-5	TRBV7-9	CASSPRGQGAETQYF
TRBJ2-7	TRBV5-1	CASSLTGLSSYEQYF
TRBJ2-2	TRBV29-1	CSVGLAGGTGELFF
TRBJ2-7	TRBV14	CASSQDPNEQYF
TRBJ2-7	TRBV29-1	CSVEGAGYEQYF
TRBJ2-7	TRBV29-1	CSVVGRAYEQYF
TRBJ2-1	TRBV9	CASSGTDEIEQFF
TRBJ2-1	TRBV19	CASRGPGSDEQFF
TRBJ2-3	TRBV24-1	CATSDLPLGDTQYF
TRBJ2-1	TRBV4-3	CASSQVRDGNEQFF